The 21 T cell receptor beta chains below all came from one sample that was sequenced in a study of blood T cell repertoires in COVID-19 (dated by TCRdb to 2020 to 2021). The library was prepared using the immunoSEQ multiplex PCR assay. Held by TCRdb, this immuneACCESS table contains in-frame sequences only and omits some clones. Under half of the omission traces to an unresolved V gene where checked; the cause of the rest is unknown. This sample gives 150,000 to 200,000 clones in total; 75% to 90% of them show up just once. 2.9% of the sample is in the top ten clones. The sample taken for sequencing was peripheral blood. These TCRs come from an older woman with acute or convalescent COVID-19.

The chain is built from TRBV5-1 and TRBJ1-2; TRBD1 agrees at 7 bases. This CDR3 has 14 residues. After removal of 5 bases from V and 1 base from J, the junction contained 5 bases not matched to a gene. The germline V gene has CDR1 SGHRS and CDR2 YFSETQ. CDR3 protein: CASRQGPNNYGYTF. DNA of the CDR3: TGCGCCAGCAGACAGGGGCCCAATAACTATGGCTACACCTTC.

The gene calls are TRBV30 and TRBJ2-5; TRBD1 is a possible D gene (5 bases). The germline V and J ends were trimmed by 4 bases and 6 bases, with 9 bases remaining between them. The CDR3 sequence is 11 residues long. The germline V gene has CDR1 GTSNPN and CDR2 SVGIG (reference sequence). CDR3 loop: CAWTGRQTQYF. The CDR3 nucleotides are TGTGCCTGGACAGGGCGGCAGACCCAGTACTTC.

The V call is TRBV2, the J call TRBJ2-7; 8 positions agree with TRBD2. The CDR3 loop spans 14 amino acids. In germline, CDR1 is SNHLY, CDR2 FYNNEI. J gave up 2 bases and V 7 bases, and 7 bases lay outside the gene matches. The chain's CDR3 is CASTTTSAAYEQYF. The CDR3 DNA follows: TGTGCCAGCACTACGACTAGCGCAGCCTACGAGCAGTACTTC.

CDR3 sequence (DNA): TGCGCCAGCAGTGAGGCCGGGACAGCCCCGAGAACTAATGAAAAACTGTTTTTT. It encodes CASSEAGTAPRTNEKLFF. The chain uses TRBV10-1 and TRBJ1-4; 7 bases align to TRBD1. The CDR3 extends over 18 amino acids. The trim removed 2 bases at V and 1 base at J, leaving 10 bases unmatched. Germline V lookup: CDR1 WNHNN, CDR2 SYGVQD (reference sequence).

V gene TRBV5-6 combines with J gene TRBJ1-5; D is ambiguous. The ends were cut back, 3 bases at V and 2 bases at J, with 6 bases in the middle. The CDR3 contains 13 residues. Germline V gene lookup returns CDR1 SGHDT and CDR2 YYEEEE. The DNA of the CDR3 is TGTGCCAGCAGCTATACAGGCAATCAGCCCCAGCATTTT. Translating it yields CASSYTGNQPQHF. The whole variable domain, remainder taken from reference TRBV5-6 and TRBJ1-5, is DAGVTQSPTHLIKTRGQQVTLRCSPKSGHDTVSWYQQALGQGPQFIFQYYEEEERQRGNFPDRFSGHQFPNYSSELNVNALLLGDSALYLCASSYTGNQPQHFGDGTRLSIL.

The rearrangement joins TRBV2 to TRBJ1-2, with 8 bases that match TRBD1. CDR3 length: 14 residues. The junction had 7 bases not matched to a gene; V was cut back by 6 bases and J by 4 bases. Germline-derived CDR1 and CDR2 are SNHLY and FYNNEI. Here the CDR3 reads CASSRDRRIYGYTF. CDR3 DNA sequence: TGTGCCAGCAGCAGGGACAGGAGAATCTATGGCTACACCTTC.

This rearrangement joins TRBV7-8 to TRBJ2-2; 9 bases align to TRBD1. The germline V gene encodes CDR1 SGHVS and CDR2 FQNEAQ. V lost 6 bases to trimming and J lost 4 bases; unmatched junction nucleotides: 6. CDR3 size: 15 residues. CDR3 residues: CASRLGGQGTGELFF. CDR3 DNA: TGTGCCAGCAGACTTGGGGGACAGGGCACCGGGGAGCTGTTTTTT.

V usage is TRBV9 and J usage is TRBJ2-2, with 14 bases matching TRBD2. The germline V gene has CDR1 SGDLS and CDR2 YYNGEE. Unmatched junction bases numbered 5, after V lost 3 bases and J lost 1 base. The CDR3 extends over 18 amino acids. The CDR3: CASSAGLAGAVNTGELFF. The CDR3, as DNA: TGTGCCAGCAGCGCGGGACTAGCGGGGGCCGTGAACACCGGGGAGCTGTTTTTT.

DNA for the CDR3: TGTGCCAGCAGCGCCCTGACAGGGATCAATCAGCCCCAGCATTTT. Translation gives CASSALTGINQPQHF. This chain uses TRBV2 with TRBJ1-5, with TRBD1 matching 7 bases. Unmatched junction bases numbered 8, after V lost 6 bases and J lost 3 bases. CDR3 length: 15 residues. The V gene's germline CDR1 is SNHLY and CDR2 FYNNEI.

The sample holds a few counts of this clone. This sequence joins TRBV7-9 and TRBJ2-5; 8 nucleotides agree with TRBD2. The length of the CDR3 is 14 residues. J gave up 5 bases and V 5 bases, and 7 bases lay outside the gene matches. In germline, CDR1 is SEHNR, CDR2 FQNEAQ (reference sequence). CDR3 residues: CASSPGGAWETQYF. DNA for the CDR3: TGTGCCAGCAGCCCGGGGGGGGCGTGGGAGACCCAGTACTTC.

The chain employs TRBV6-2 or TRBV6-3 and TRBJ1-2; TRBD1 is a possible D gene (5 bases). The CDR3 spans 15 residues. V shed 0 bases and J shed 4 bases, with 12 bases lying between them. Germline CDR1 MNHEY, CDR2 SVGEGT. The CDR3 reads CASSYSPGDPYGYTF. In DNA, the CDR3 is TGTGCCAGCAGTTACTCCCCGGGGGATCCCTATGGCTACACCTTC.

The chain joins TRBV3-1 (or the pseudogene TRBV3-2) to TRBJ2-5, with a weak D call TRBD1 (8 bases). Trimming removed 1 base at V and 4 bases at J, with 13 bases between. The length of the CDR3 is 15 residues. Germline CDR1 LGHDT, CDR2 YNNKEL (reference sequence). The CDR3 region has the DNA TGTGCCAGCAGCCAAGGGACAGGGAGGGGAGAGACCCAGTACTTC. Its protein is CASSQGTGRGETQYF.

The J gene is TRBJ1-4, the V gene TRBV6-6; D is perhaps TRBD1 (6 bases). The CDR3 is 11 amino acids. The germline CDR1 and CDR2 sequences are MNHNY and SVGAGI (reference sequence). In nucleotides, the CDR3 is TGTGCGATCCGAGGGGGTGAAAAACTGTTTTTT. This translates into CAIRGGEKLFF.

The chain links TRBV3-1 (or the pseudogene TRBV3-2) to TRBJ1-6, with 9 bases matching TRBD1. This CDR3 comprises 15 residues. CDR1 is LGHDT and CDR2 is YNNKEL in the germline V gene (reference sequence). V dropped 3 bases and J dropped 10; count of bases not matched to a gene: 7. In DNA form, the CDR3 reads TGTGCCAGCAGCCAGGGGACAGGGCGGGGGTCACCCCTCCACTTT. This encodes CASSQGTGRGSPLHF.

J is TRBJ1-3 and V is TRBV13, with D possibly being TRBD1 (5 bases). V shed 5 bases and J shed 1 base, with 21 bases lying between them. The CDR3 spans 18 residues. CDR1 PRHDT and CDR2 FYEKMQ come from the germline V gene (reference sequence). This CDR3 reads CASSPLSGLRGSGNTIYF. CDR3 DNA sequence: TGTGCCAGCAGCCCCCTCAGCGGACTCCGGGGGTCTGGAAACACCATATATTTT.

V and J are TRBV6-5 and TRBJ1-2; D not certain. The CDR3 is 16 residues long. The germline V gene has CDR1 MNHEY and CDR2 SVGAGI. Trimming stripped 4 bases from V and 12 bases from J, with 27 bases between. The CDR3 sequence: CASSFSGGVPRVFHTF. CDR3 DNA sequence: TGTGCCAGCAGTTTCTCCGGAGGAGTCCCACGCGTTTTTCACACCTTC.

The V gene is TRBV6-4, the J gene TRBJ2-1, with D perhaps TRBD2 (6 bases). This CDR3 region has 15 residues. V gave up 2 bases and J gave up 8 bases, with 16 bases separating them. The germline V gene encodes CDR1 MRHNA and CDR2 SNTAGT. The CDR3 region has the DNA TGTGCCAGCAGTGACGGTTGGAGGGCCAGGGATGAGCAGTTCTTC. Translated: CASSDGWRARDEQFF.

J is TRBJ2-2 and V is TRBV24-1; 9 nucleotides line up with TRBD2. Germline CDR1 is KGHDR and CDR2 is SFDVKD. This CDR3 is built from 16 residues. V lost 1 base to trimming and J lost 5 bases; unmatched junction nucleotides: 4. This CDR3 reads CATSDFQRGVTGELFF. CDR3 bases: TGTGCCACCAGTGATTTTCAGCGGGGGGTTACCGGGGAGCTGTTTTTT.

This clone was detected once. The CDR3 region is CASSLAQTNEKLFF. As DNA, the CDR3 is TGCGCCAGCAGCTTGGCCCAGACTAATGAAAAACTGTTTTTT. The rearrangement links TRBV5-1 to TRBJ1-4; D remains unclear. CDR1 is SGHRS, CDR2 YFSETQ, per germline. The CDR3 spans 14 residues. The V and J ends lost 0 bases and 2 bases respectively, with 5 bases between them.

The chain couples TRBV9 to TRBJ2-2; TRBD2 aligns across 7 bases. V lost 0 bases, J lost 7 bases, and 6 bases stayed unmatched. Per germline, CDR1 SGDLS and CDR2 YYNGEE. The CDR3 is made up of 15 amino acids. The DNA for the CDR3 is TGTGCCAGCAGCGTAGATAGGGAGGGTTTCGGGGAGCTGTTTTTT. It encodes CASSVDREGFGELFF.

This sequence joins TRBV10-3 and TRBJ1-1, with D possibly being TRBD1 (6 bases). V was cut by 0 bases and J by 4 bases, with 15 bases left in between. The V gene's germline CDR1 is ENHRY and CDR2 SYGVKD. The CDR3 consists of 16 residues. For the CDR3, the DNA is TGTGCCATCAGTGAGTCGCAGGGGTTTAGGGGCACTGAAGCTTTCTTT. Translated: CAISESQGFRGTEAFF.